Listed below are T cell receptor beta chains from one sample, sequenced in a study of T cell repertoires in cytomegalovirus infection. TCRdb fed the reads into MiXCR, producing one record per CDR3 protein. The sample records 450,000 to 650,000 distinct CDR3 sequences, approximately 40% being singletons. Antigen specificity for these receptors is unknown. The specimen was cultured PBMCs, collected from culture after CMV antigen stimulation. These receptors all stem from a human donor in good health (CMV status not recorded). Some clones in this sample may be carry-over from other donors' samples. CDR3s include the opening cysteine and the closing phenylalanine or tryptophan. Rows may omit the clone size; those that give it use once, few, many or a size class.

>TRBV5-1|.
CASSEDRGREKLFF
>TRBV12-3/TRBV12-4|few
CASSYRGPNEKLFF
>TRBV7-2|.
CASSLRESEQYF
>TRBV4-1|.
CASSHRGGVGGYTF
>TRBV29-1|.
CSAAEGNGEKLFF
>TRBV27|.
CASSSGTVFDTQYF
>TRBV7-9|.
CASSLFGGRADEQYF
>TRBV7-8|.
CASSSGLGLYF
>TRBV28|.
CASSYLRRGQLNTGELFF
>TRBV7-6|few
CASSFNNRGLGGYTF
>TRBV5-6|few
CASSLGGAGEQFF
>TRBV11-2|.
CASSVGQTQYF